A selection of T cell receptor beta chains follows, all from one sample in a study of STAT5B mutations in CD4+ large granular lymphocyte leukemia. TCRdb's table, derived via immunoSEQ multiplex PCR, lists solely in-frame clones and lacks some. Of about 30,000 clones in the sample, under 85% were seen once. Sequenced material: CD4+ T cells from blood buffy coats. The receptors were gathered from a human donor in good health. Each CDR3 is given with its conserved first and last residue. A D gene is named only where the DNA matches it firmly. Some rows mark clone size as missing; the rest say once, few, many or name a class of expanded clone.

15	TRBV11-2	.	TRBJ2-1	.	CASSLQRQAYNEQFF	TGTGCCAGCAGCTTACAACGACAGGCCTACAATGAGCAGTTCTTC
13	TRBV5-1	.	TRBJ2-7	.	CASSPTSSYEQYF	TGCGCCAGCAGCCCGACTAGTTCCTACGAGCAGTACTTC
15	TRBV18	.	TRBJ1-5	.	CASSRWAGDAQPQHF	TGTGCCAGCTCACGGTGGGCAGGGGATGCTCAGCCCCAGCATTTT
14	TRBV28	.	TRBJ1-5	.	CASSAVGGVQPQHF	TGTGCCAGCAGTGCCGTTGGAGGGGTTCAGCCCCAGCATTTT
15	TRBV6-5	.	TRBJ2-5	TRBD2	CASSAGTTYQETQYF	TGTGCCAGCAGTGCCGGGACTACCTACCAAGAGACCCAGTACTTC
15	TRBV27	once	TRBJ2-7	TRBD2	CASSSGRALWGEQYF	TGTGCCAGCAGTTCCGGGAGGGCTCTCTGGGGCGAGCAGTACTTC
12	TRBV10-1	.	TRBJ2-5	.	CASSATGETQYF	TGCGCCAGCAGTGCGACTGGGGAGACCCAGTACTTC
12	TRBV7-9	few	TRBJ2-7	.	CASSRGEYEQYF	TGTGCCAGCAGCCGGGGAGAATACGAGCAGTACTTC
14	TRBV27	.	TRBJ1-6	.	CASSFGGHNSPLHF	TGTGCCAGCAGTTTTGGAGGGCATAATTCACCCCTCCACTTT
14	TRBV9	.	TRBJ1-2	.	CASSRAIPIYGYTF	TGTGCCAGCAGCAGAGCTATCCCCATCTATGGCTACACCTTC
19	TRBV14	.	TRBJ2-1	.	CASSQGVRLRASRYNEQFF	TGTGCCAGCAGCCAAGGGGTTCGGTTGCGGGCTTCCAGATACAATGAGCAGTTCTTC
14	TRBV10-2	.	TRBJ2-7	TRBD2	CASRPTSGPYEQYF	TGCGCCAGCAGACCGACTAGCGGACCCTACGAGCAGTACTTC
15	TRBV5-1	.	TRBJ2-3	.	CASSLVGRSTDTQYF	TGCGCCAGCAGCTTGGTAGGGAGAAGCACAGATACGCAGTATTTT
13	TRBV29-1	.	TRBJ2-1	.	CSVMTSFMNEQFF	TGCAGCGTGATGACTAGTTTTATGAATGAGCAGTTCTTC
17	TRBV6-4	.	TRBJ2-7	TRBD1	CARPPYLWDRKSYEQYF	TGTGCCAGGCCCCCCTACTTGTGGGACAGGAAGTCCTACGAGCAGTACTTC
14	TRBV9	.	TRBJ1-2	.	CASSVDTDSYGYTF	TGTGCCAGCAGCGTAGATACAGACTCCTATGGCTACACCTTC
11	TRBV6-1	once	TRBJ1-1	.	CASKDTTEAFF	TGTGCCAGCAAAGACACCACTGAAGCTTTCTTT
14	TRBV2	.	TRBJ1-2	.	CASSEAGGYYGYTF	TGTGCCAGCAGTGAAGCGGGGGGGTACTATGGCTACACCTTC
18	TRBV15	.	TRBJ2-6	.	CATSRDRPGASGANVLTF	TGTGCCACCAGCAGAGATCGCCCAGGGGCCTCTGGGGCCAACGTCCTGACTTTC
16	TRBV30	.	TRBJ1-5	.	CAWSPGALNSNQPQHF	TGTGCCTGGTCCCCTGGGGCCCTGAATAGCAATCAGCCCCAGCATTTT
14	TRBV5-1	few	TRBJ1-2	TRBD1	CASSLAGTGGGYTF	TGCGCCAGCAGCTTGGCGGGGACAGGAGGAGGCTACACCTTC
14	TRBV9	.	TRBJ2-2	.	CASSPGLETGELFF	TGTGCCAGCAGCCCGGGGCTTGAGACCGGGGAGCTGTTTTTT
18	TRBV4-1	.	TRBJ2-1	.	CASSQADMGMSSYNEQFF	TGCGCCAGCAGCCAAGCCGATATGGGCATGAGCTCCTACAATGAGCAGTTCTTC
15	TRBV11-2	.	TRBJ2-1	TRBD2	CASSLGTSGYNEQFF	TGTGCCAGCAGCTTAGGGACTAGCGGTTACAATGAGCAGTTCTTC
14	TRBV5-1	once	TRBJ1-2	.	CASTRDAVDYGYTF	TGCGCCAGCACCCGGGACGCAGTCGACTATGGCTACACCTTC
14	TRBV29-1	.	TRBJ1-6	TRBD1	CSVQGQGENSPLHF	TGCAGCGTTCAGGGACAGGGGGAGAATTCACCCCTCCACTTT
14	TRBV5-4	.	TRBJ2-3	.	CASGGRPPADTQYF	TGTGCCAGCGGGGGCCGGCCCCCCGCAGATACGCAGTATTTT
14	TRBV5-4	.	TRBJ2-1	.	CASSLEAAWNEQFF	TGTGCCAGCAGCTTGGAAGCTGCCTGGAATGAGCAGTTCTTC
15	TRBV30	.	TRBJ2-1	TRBD2	CAWSWSSGLYNEQFF	TGTGCCTGGAGCTGGTCTAGCGGATTATACAATGAGCAGTTCTTC
16	TRBV4-1	.	TRBJ2-1	.	CASSQGQLSSYNEQFF	TGCGCCAGCAGCCAAGGGCAGCTAAGCTCCTACAATGAGCAGTTCTTC
14	TRBV27	.	TRBJ1-1	.	CASSLQRVNTEAFF	TGTGCCAGCAGTTTACAACGGGTGAACACTGAAGCTTTCTTT
16	TRBV5-1	.	TRBJ2-2	.	CASSLVQARSYGELFF	TGCGCCAGCAGCTTGGTACAGGCCCGGTCATACGGGGAGCTGTTTTTT
13	TRBV11-2	.	TRBJ1-1	.	CASSLDHPGVAFF	TGTGCCAGCAGCTTAGATCACCCAGGGGTCGCTTTCTTT
15	TRBV5-4	.	TRBJ1-2	.	CAAGGRATSNYGYTF	TGTGCCGCGGGTGGCAGGGCAACCTCTAACTATGGCTACACCTTC
14	TRBV2	.	TRBJ1-1	.	CASGTDMGFTEAFF	TGTGCCAGCGGAACAGATATGGGTTTCACTGAAGCTTTCTTT
15	TRBV6-5	.	TRBJ2-1	TRBD2	CASSYTSGRAVEQFF	TGTGCCAGCAGTTACACCAGCGGGAGGGCCGTTGAGCAGTTCTTC
11	TRBV11-3	once	TRBJ2-2	.	CASSLDGELFF	TGTGCCAGCAGCTTAGATGGAGAGCTGTTTTTT
15	TRBV4-2	.	TRBJ1-2	TRBD1	CASSQDDRQGYGYTF	TGTGCCAGCAGCCAAGATGATAGACAGGGGTATGGCTACACCTTC
18	TRBV7-3	.	TRBJ2-6	TRBD2	CASSLRSGGNSGANVLTF	TGTGCCAGCAGCTTAAGGAGCGGGGGGAACTCTGGGGCCAACGTCCTGACTTTC
15	TRBV11-3	few	TRBJ2-7	.	CASSLGQGLSYEQYF	TGTGCCAGCAGCTTAGGTCAGGGTCTGTCCTACGAGCAGTACTTC
15	TRBV6-1	.	TRBJ1-6	.	CASSEGQANNSPLHF	TGTGCCAGCAGTGAAGGACAGGCGAATAATTCACCCCTCCACTTT
15	TRBV7-3	.	TRBJ2-7	TRBD1	CASSRTGTADYEQYF	TGTGCCAGCAGCCGTACCGGGACAGCCGACTACGAGCAGTACTTC
15	TRBV5-1	.	TRBJ1-4	TRBD1	CASSPRQGPNEKLFF	TGCGCCAGCAGCCCCCGACAGGGACCAAATGAAAAACTGTTTTTT
16	TRBV18	.	TRBJ2-3	TRBD1	CASSQLPGQGTDTQYF	TGTGCCAGCTCACAGCTACCGGGACAGGGCACAGATACGCAGTATTTT
13	TRBV28	.	TRBJ2-7	.	CASSLGGGLEQYF	TGTGCCAGCAGTTTGGGCGGGGGCCTCGAGCAGTACTTC
12	TRBV30	.	TRBJ2-5	TRBD1	CAWGTGGETQYF	TGTGCCTGGGGCACAGGGGGAGAGACCCAGTACTTC
13	TRBV5-6	once	TRBJ1-4	.	CASSWRVGEKLFF	TGTGCCAGCAGCTGGCGGGTTGGTGAAAAACTGTTTTTT
13	TRBV27	.	TRBJ2-1	.	CASRPEFAAVQFF	TGTGCCAGCAGACCCGAGTTCGCCGCGGTCCAGTTCTTC
17	TRBV4-2	few	TRBJ2-7	.	CASSQDFSRYQSYEQYF	TGTGCCAGCAGCCAAGATTTTTCCCGGTATCAGTCCTACGAGCAGTACTTC
16	TRBV6-6	.	TRBJ2-4	TRBD1	CASSSQGEFSKNIQYF	TGTGCCAGCAGTTCTCAGGGGGAGTTTTCCAAAAACATTCAGTACTTC
15	TRBV6-6	.	TRBJ1-5	.	CASSRTDGSNQPQHF	TGTGCCAGCAGCCGGACTGACGGTAGCAATCAGCCCCAGCATTTT
13	TRBV6-1	.	TRBJ2-7	.	CASSAEGSYEQYF	TGTGCCAGCAGTGCGGAGGGGTCCTACGAGCAGTACTTC
15	TRBV21-1	.	TRBJ2-1	.	CASSLTSGNYNEQFF	TGTGCCAGCAGCCTCACTAGCGGGAATTACAATGAGCAGTTCTTC
16	TRBV4-2	.	TRBJ1-1	.	CASSQDVGGLNTEAFF	TGTGCCAGCAGCCAAGATGTAGGCGGATTGAACACTGAAGCTTTCTTT